The entry below gives a single T cell receptor (beta chain) sequence along with its context. CMV status came from CD4+ T cell IFNgamma after overnight CMV lysate stimulation of fresh PBMCs. This sample was included in a study of naive and memory T cell subsets. CDR3 length equals 16 residues. Germline lookup yields CDR1 SGHTA and CDR2 FQGNSA. V dropped 0 bases and J dropped 0; count of bases not matched to a gene: 2. The beta constant-region primer was an equimolar mix of two oligonucleotides covering TRBC1 and TRBC2. Nested alpha and beta constant-region primers with the SP2 primer drove four PCR rounds on ligated cDNA. TCRdb reprocessed the UMI-ligation and nested PCR reads with MiXCR, giving one entry per CDR3 protein. The sample yields 130,000 to 150,000 distinct CDR3 sequences, 15% to 20% seen once.

J is TRBJ2-1 and V is TRBV7-2; 7 bases line up with TRBD2. The sample was naive CD4+ T cells from blood. The TCR comes from a human donor in good health. CDR3 sequence reads: CASSLAGGDSYNEQFF. As DNA, the CDR3 is TGTGCCAGCAGCTTAGCGGGAGGGGACTCCTACAATGAGCAGTTCTTC.